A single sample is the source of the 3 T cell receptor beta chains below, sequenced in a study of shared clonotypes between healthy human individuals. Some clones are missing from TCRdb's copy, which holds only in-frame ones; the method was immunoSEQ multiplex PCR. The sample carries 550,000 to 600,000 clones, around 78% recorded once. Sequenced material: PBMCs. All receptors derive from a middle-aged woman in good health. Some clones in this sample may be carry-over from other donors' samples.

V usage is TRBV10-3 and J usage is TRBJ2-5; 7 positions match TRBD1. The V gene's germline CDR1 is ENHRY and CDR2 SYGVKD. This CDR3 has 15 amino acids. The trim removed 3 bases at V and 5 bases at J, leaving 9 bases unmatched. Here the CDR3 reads CAISDHTTGPETQYF. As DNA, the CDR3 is TGTGCCATCAGTGACCACACGACAGGGCCGGAGACCCAGTACTTC.

CDR3 loop: CATRIRGYGYTF. As DNA, the CDR3 is TGTGCCACCCGGATCCGGGGCTATGGCTACACCTTC. The V and J genes are TRBV6-1 and TRBJ1-2; D not certain. V lost 10 bases, J lost 4 bases, and 13 bases lay in between. This CDR3 has 12 residues. The V gene's germline CDR1 is MNHNS and CDR2 SASEGT.

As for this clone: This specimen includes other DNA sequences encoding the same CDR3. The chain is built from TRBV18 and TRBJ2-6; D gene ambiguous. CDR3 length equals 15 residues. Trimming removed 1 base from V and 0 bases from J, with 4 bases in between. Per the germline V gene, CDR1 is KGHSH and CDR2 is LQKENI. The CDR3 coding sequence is TGTGCCAGCTCACCACAGAGCTCTGGGGCCAACGTCCTGACTTTC. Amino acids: CASSPQSSGANVLTF.